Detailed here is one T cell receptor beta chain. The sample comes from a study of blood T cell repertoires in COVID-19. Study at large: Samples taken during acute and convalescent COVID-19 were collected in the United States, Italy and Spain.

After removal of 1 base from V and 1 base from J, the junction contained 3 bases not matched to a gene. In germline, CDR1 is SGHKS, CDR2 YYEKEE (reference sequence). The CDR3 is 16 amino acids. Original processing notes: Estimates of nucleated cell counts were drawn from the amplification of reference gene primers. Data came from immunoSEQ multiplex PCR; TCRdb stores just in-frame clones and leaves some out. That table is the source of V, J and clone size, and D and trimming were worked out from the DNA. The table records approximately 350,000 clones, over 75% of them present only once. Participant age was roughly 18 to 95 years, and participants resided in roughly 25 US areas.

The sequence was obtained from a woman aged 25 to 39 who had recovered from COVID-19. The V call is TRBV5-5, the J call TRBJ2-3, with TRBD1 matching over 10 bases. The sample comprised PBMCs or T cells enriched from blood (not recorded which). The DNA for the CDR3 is TGTGCCAGCAGCTTGATCGGGACAGGGGGCACAGATACGCAGTATTTT. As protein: CASSLIGTGGTDTQYF.